This TCR beta chain was sequenced during a study of T cell repertoires in cytomegalovirus infection. Turning to the study itself: Well-studied HLA-B-restricted epitopes and recently identified HLA-C-restricted epitopes of CMV were both used in the study.

In TCRdb, the reads were re-called with MiXCR into one record per CDR3 protein. The sample has hundreds of thousands of distinct CDR3 sequences, around a third seen once. To note about this clonotype: What it recognizes is unknown.

The CDR3 loop spans 13 amino acids. Per germline, CDR1 SGHNT and CDR2 YYREEE (reference sequence). V was pared by 9 bases and J by 4 bases, with 14 bases between. The chain uses TRBV5-4 and TRBJ2-1; tentatively, D is TRBD1 (6 bases). The source was cultured CD8+ T cells from PBMCs, collected from culture after CMV antigen stimulation. The receptor comes from a human donor in good health (CMV status not recorded). Some clones in this sample may be carry-over from other donors' samples. CDR3 bases: TGTGCCACCCGGGACACACAATACAATGAGCAGTTCTTC. This codes for CATRDTQYNEQFF.